Following are 24 T cell receptor beta chains from one sample sequenced in a study of blood T cell repertoires in COVID-19. This table comes from immunoSEQ multiplex PCR, and its TCRdb copy is limited to in-frame clones, with some not included. Of 300,000 or so clones in the sample, 90% were seen once. Sequenced: PBMCs or T cells enriched from blood (not recorded which). Receptors were obtained from a woman aged 25-40 years who had recovered from COVID-19.

The CDR3, as DNA: TGTGCCAGTAGTATAGCGGGAGGCATCTACAATGAGCAGTTCTTC. It specifies CASSIAGGIYNEQFF. This chain uses TRBV19 with TRBJ2-1; 7 nucleotides align to TRBD2. Germline assignment: CDR1 LNHDA and CDR2 SQIVND (reference sequence). The CDR3 totals 15 residues. Trimming removed 1 base from V and 3 bases from J; junction bases left unmatched: 3.

This clone was counted a single time. The V gene is TRBV6-5, the J gene TRBJ2-7; tentative D call: TRBD1 (5 bases). V was trimmed by 0 bases and J by 2 bases, leaving 11 bases between them. Germline CDR1 and CDR2: MNHEY and SVGAGI. This CDR3 is 15 amino acids long. This CDR3 reads CASSYSRERTYEQYF. The CDR3 DNA reads TGTGCCAGCAGTTACTCCAGGGAACGGACCTACGAGCAGTACTTC.

The chain recombines TRBV10-1 with TRBJ2-3, with TRBD2 identical over 8 bases. The CDR3 is 16 residues long. V lost 6 bases to trimming and J lost 3 bases; unmatched junction nucleotides: 11. The germline gives CDR1 WNHNN, CDR2 SYGVQD (reference sequence). CDR3 bases: TGCGCCAGCAGCGCCGTTCCAGCGGGAGTGACAGATACGCAGTATTTT. It is translated as CASSAVPAGVTDTQYF.

A few counts support this clone. This chain links TRBV12-3 or TRBV12-4 with TRBJ2-7; D gene uncertain. The length of the CDR3 is 12 residues. V was cut by 5 bases and J by 5 bases, with 10 bases left in between. The CDR3 DNA is TGTGCCAGCAGTGTCGGTTCCGACGAGCAGTACTTC. This codes for CASSVGSDEQYF.

The chain combines TRBV9 with TRBJ2-7; D gene uncertain. Looked up from germline, CDR1 is SGDLS and CDR2 is YYNGEE. V gave up 3 bases and J gave up 4 bases, with 8 bases separating them. The CDR3 spans 12 residues. The CDR3 loop is CASSGQTYEQYF. In DNA form, the CDR3 reads TGTGCCAGCAGCGGGCAGACTTACGAGCAGTACTTC.

V usage is TRBV7-2 and J usage is TRBJ1-5; possibly TRBD1 for D (5 bases). The CDR3 loop spans 16 amino acids. Germline V gene lookup returns CDR1 SGHTA and CDR2 FQGNSA. The V gene lost 5 bases and the J gene lost 2 bases, with 16 bases spanning the gap. The CDR3 nucleotides are TGTGCCAGCAGCAACTCGGCGCGGGGCCGCAATCAGCCCCAGCATTTT. Residues: CASSNSARGRNQPQHF.

The V and J genes are TRBV7-9 and TRBJ2-5; D is perhaps TRBD1 (7 bases). The germline gives CDR1 SEHNR, CDR2 FQNEAQ (reference sequence). The CDR3 is 17 residues long. Deletions cut 3 bases from V and 2 bases from J, with 19 bases between. The CDR3 DNA sequence: TGTGCCAGCAGCTTTTACGGGGGACAGCTCCGGCAAGAGACCCAGTACTTC. Translation: CASSFYGGQLRQETQYF. The variable domain in full, with the rest retrieved from reference TRBV7-9 and TRBJ2-5, is DTGVSQNPRHKITKRGQNVTFRCDPISEHNRLYWYRQTLGQGPEFLTYFQNEAQLEKSRLLSDRFSAERPKGSFSTLEIQRTEQGDSAMYLCASSFYGGQLRQETQYFGPGTRLLVL.

The J gene is TRBJ1-5, the V gene TRBV19; 9 bases align to TRBD1. After removal of 5 bases from V and 5 bases from J, the junction contained 7 bases not matched to a gene. The length of the CDR3 is 15 residues. CDR1 is LNHDA and CDR2 is SQIVND in the germline V gene (reference sequence). The CDR3 protein is CASSLGQGWDQPQHF. The CDR3 DNA reads TGTGCCAGTAGTCTGGGACAGGGATGGGATCAGCCCCAGCATTTT.

V usage is TRBV7-2 and J usage is TRBJ2-2; no clear D. V lost 5 bases, J lost 3 bases, and 10 bases lay in between. Germline V gene sequence: CDR1 SGHTA, CDR2 FQGNSA. The length of the CDR3 is 14 residues. The CDR3 here is CASSPADYTGELFF. The DNA for the CDR3 is TGTGCCAGCAGCCCCGCCGACTACACCGGGGAGCTGTTTTTT.

The chain couples TRBV28 to TRBJ1-4; 8 bases are shared with TRBD1. V shed 8 bases and J 8 bases; nucleotides not matched to a gene: 10. CDR3 size: 14 residues. Germline V lookup: CDR1 MDHEN, CDR2 SYDVKM. The CDR3 DNA follows: TGTGCCAGCTCCCCAGGGGGCGTGGAAGAAAAACTGTTTTTT. This translates into CASSPGGVEEKLFF.

This clone was found once. The chain carries TRBV27 and TRBJ1-1; D is possibly TRBD1 (6 bases). Germline-derived CDR1 and CDR2 are MNHEY and SMNVEV (reference sequence). This CDR3 region has 14 residues. V was shortened by 3 bases and J by 1 base, with 9 bases between the two germline ends. CDR3 sequence: CASSFQGKNTEAFF. The DNA of the CDR3 is TGTGCCAGCAGTTTTCAGGGGAAGAACACTGAAGCTTTCTTT.

The chain carries TRBV6-5 and TRBJ2-7; 10 bases match TRBD1. The length of the CDR3 is 13 residues. Germline trimming cut 5 bases from V and 5 bases from J; bases unmatched to any gene: 3. The germline V gene has CDR1 MNHEY and CDR2 SVGAGI. The CDR3 DNA reads TGTGCCAGCAGTCGGGACAGGGGCCACGAGCAGTACTTC. It specifies CASSRDRGHEQYF.

This chain links TRBV3-1 (or the pseudogene TRBV3-2) with TRBJ2-2; the D is unclear. The CDR3 is 16 residues long. With 4 bases removed from V and 6 bases from J, the gap between germline ends came to 18 bases. Germline CDR1 reads LGHDT; CDR2 reads YNNKEL (reference sequence). The DNA of the CDR3 is TGTGCCAGCAGCCCATCCTCATCAGGTCTCCCCGGGGAGCTGTTTTTT. It is translated as CASSPSSSGLPGELFF.

V and J are TRBV27 and TRBJ2-7; 7 nucleotides match TRBD1. CDR1 MNHEY and CDR2 SMNVEV come from the germline V gene (reference sequence). V lost 5 bases and J lost 3; bases outside the gene matches: 13. This CDR3 is 16 amino acids long. CDR3 nucleotides: TGTGCCAGCAGTCCCGAGGGACAGAGGATAGTCTACGAGCAGTACTTC. This codes for CASSPEGQRIVYEQYF.

The V call is TRBV6-5, the J call TRBJ1-2; 10 bases line up with TRBD1. Germline V lookup: CDR1 MNHEY, CDR2 SVGAGI. The CDR3 extends over 15 amino acids. The trim removed 4 bases at V and 1 base at J, leaving 3 bases unmatched. The CDR3, as DNA: TGTGCCAGCAGTTCCGGGACAGGGGTTAACTATGGCTACACCTTC. The encoded protein is CASSSGTGVNYGYTF.

The V gene is TRBV5-1, the J gene TRBJ1-2; the D gene is possibly TRBD1 (6 bases). The germline gives CDR1 SGHRS, CDR2 YFSETQ. The CDR3 sequence is 13 residues long. Trimming shortened V by 4 bases and J by 1 base, and 8 bases separated the two germline ends. In DNA, the CDR3 is TGCGCCAGCAGCCAGGACAGTAACTATGGCTACACCTTC. Its translation is CASSQDSNYGYTF.

Comments on this clone: This sample also contains other DNA sequences that code for the same CDR3. The V and J genes are TRBV28 and TRBJ1-2, with 9 nucleotides matching TRBD1. CDR1 and CDR2 (germline): MDHEN, SYDVKM. This CDR3 comprises 13 residues. Trimming cost V 6 bases and J 4 bases; bases outside gene matches: 3. In DNA form, the CDR3 reads TGTGCCAGCAGACCGACAGGGGGCTATGGCTACACCTTC. Translation gives CASRPTGGYGYTF.

The chain uses TRBV6-4 and TRBJ1-1; D may be TRBD1 (6 bases). The CDR3 covers 13 residues. Germline V gene data show CDR1 as MRHNA and CDR2 as SNTAGT. Trimming cost V 9 bases and J 0 bases, with 11 bases left between them. The CDR3 DNA follows: TGTGCCAGTTCGACAGGAGTGAACACTGAAGCTTTCTTT. Its protein product is CASSTGVNTEAFF.

V and J are TRBV11-2 and TRBJ1-3; D perhaps matches TRBD1 (6 bases). The ends were cut back, 5 bases at V and 0 bases at J, with 11 bases in the middle. The length of the CDR3 is 15 residues. CDR1 and CDR2 from the germline V gene are SGHAT and FQNNGV. In DNA, the CDR3 is TGTGCCAGCAGCCCACAGGGAACCTCTGGAAACACCATATATTTT. The encoded protein is CASSPQGTSGNTIYF.

This CDR3 is CASSRRTGFSSGANVLTF. For the CDR3, the DNA is TGTGCCAGTAGTAGAAGGACAGGATTTAGCTCTGGGGCCAACGTCCTGACTTTC. The chain carries TRBV19 and TRBJ2-6; TRBD1 aligns across 7 bases. J gave up 0 bases and V 4 bases, and 9 bases lay outside the gene matches. CDR3 length: 18 residues. CDR1 LNHDA and CDR2 SQIVND come from the germline V gene (reference sequence).

This sequence joins TRBV5-4 and TRBJ1-5, with D tentatively TRBD1 (5 bases). The V end lost 4 bases, the J end lost 1 base, and 6 bases lay between the germline ends. CDR3 length equals 13 residues. Germline V gene data show CDR1 as SGHNT and CDR2 as YYREEE (reference sequence). CDR3 protein: CASSQGSNQPQHF. The CDR3 nucleotides are TGTGCCAGCAGCCAGGGAAGCAATCAGCCCCAGCATTTT.

V is TRBV6-5 and J is TRBJ2-1; a weak D match, TRBD1 (6 bases). Per germline, CDR1 MNHEY and CDR2 SVGAGI. Trimming pared 5 bases from V and 8 bases from J, leaving 10 bases between. The CDR3 is made up of 12 amino acids. CDR3 DNA sequence: TGTGCCAGCAGTCGGGACACTCATGAGCAGTTCTTC. Protein: CASSRDTHEQFF.

The chain couples TRBV3-1 (or the pseudogene TRBV3-2) to TRBJ1-2, with 8 positions matching TRBD1. The CDR3 is made up of 15 amino acids. CDR1 is LGHDT and CDR2 is YNNKEL in the germline V gene (reference sequence). The V segment lost 2 bases and the J segment 1 base; nucleotides outside the gene matches: 3. CDR3 sequence (DNA): TGTGCCAGCAGCCAATTCGACAGGGGTAACTATGGCTACACCTTC. The encoded protein is CASSQFDRGNYGYTF.

The rearrangement uses TRBV6-2 or TRBV6-3 and TRBJ2-7, with 11 positions matching TRBD1. Unmatched junction bases numbered 15, after V lost 2 bases and J lost 3 bases. Per germline, CDR1 MNHEY and CDR2 SVGEGT. This CDR3 is 19 amino acids long. The CDR3 reads CASSYRRTGGQGGLYEQYF. The DNA of the CDR3 is TGTGCCAGCAGTTACCGGAGAACAGGGGGACAGGGGGGACTCTACGAGCAGTACTTC.